One sample yielded the 18 T cell receptor beta chains listed below, sequenced in a study of blood T cell repertoires in COVID-19. Only in-frame clones appear in the TCRdb table, and some are missing; sequencing was by immunoSEQ multiplex PCR. The sample includes over 100,000 clones, roughly 78% of them seen just once. The sequenced material came from peripheral blood. These receptors all stem from a man in his sixties with active or convalescent COVID-19.

This chain links TRBV27 with TRBJ2-5; the match to TRBD1 covers 8 bases. The CDR3 is 14 amino acids. V gave up 3 bases and J gave up 5 bases; unmatched junction bases: 5. Germline V gene lookup returns CDR1 MNHEY and CDR2 SMNVEV (reference sequence). The CDR3 DNA is TGTGCCAGCAGTTTCACAACAGGGGGGGAGACCCAGTACTTC. Translating it yields CASSFTTGGETQYF.

The V gene is TRBV11-3, the J gene TRBJ2-7; D may be TRBD2 (5 bases). Per germline, CDR1 SGHNT and CDR2 YENEEA. CDR3 size: 12 residues. Between the trimmed V and J ends, which lost 8 bases and 5 bases, there was a span of 13 bases. CDR3 nucleotide sequence: TGTGCCAGCGATGGCGCCGGGGACGAGCAGTACTTC. Protein product: CASDGAGDEQYF. Based on the CDR3 plus reference TRBV11-3 and TRBJ2-7, the full variable domain is EAGVVQSPRYKIIEKKQPVAFWCNPISGHNTLYWYLQNLGQGPELLIRYENEEAVDDSQLPKDRFSAERLKGVDSTLKIQPAELGDSAVYLCASDGAGDEQYFGPGTRLTVT.

The chain recombines TRBV11-2 with TRBJ1-4; no definite D call. Germline CDR1 SGHAT, CDR2 FQNNGV. Trimming pared 2 bases from V and 8 bases from J, leaving 3 bases between. This CDR3 is built from 11 residues. The CDR3 nucleotides read TGTGCCAGCAGCTTAACAGAAAAACTGTTTTTT. Amino acids: CASSLTEKLFF.

The chain has TRBV6-5 and TRBJ1-2; 7 nucleotides agree with TRBD1. Germline trimming cut 6 bases from V and 7 bases from J; bases unmatched to any gene: 8. Per the germline V gene, CDR1 is MNHEY and CDR2 is SVGAGI. The CDR3 runs 13 residues. The CDR3 DNA follows: TGTGCCAGCAGCCGACAGGGAAAGAGTGGCTACACCTTC. Protein product: CASSRQGKSGYTF.

The V call is TRBV2, the J call TRBJ2-2; 10 nucleotides match TRBD2. The CDR3 spans 19 residues. CDR1 SNHLY and CDR2 FYNNEI come from the germline V gene. The ends lost 0 bases at V and 2 bases at J; junction bases unmatched: 9. Here the CDR3 DNA reads TGTGCCAGCAGTGAAGCAACTAGCGGGAACATCCTTAACACCGGGGAGCTGTTTTTT. Amino acid sequence: CASSEATSGNILNTGELFF.

This clone has just one count. The chain carries TRBV7-2 and TRBJ2-5, with 7 bases lining up with TRBD2. J gave up 4 bases and V 1 base, and 6 bases lay outside the gene matches. The CDR3 has 15 amino acids. The V gene's germline CDR1 is SGHTA and CDR2 FQGNSA. The CDR3: CASSLEAGSRETQYF. The CDR3 nucleotides are TGTGCCAGCAGCTTAGAAGCGGGATCGCGAGAGACCCAGTACTTC.

The genes are TRBV5-4 and TRBJ2-1; D possibly corresponds to TRBD1 (5 bases). Germline CDR1 reads SGHNT; CDR2 reads YYREEE (reference sequence). Trimming cost V 10 bases and J 0 bases, with 11 bases left between them. CDR3 length: 13 amino acids. The CDR3 sequence is CAGGAPSYNEQFF. Here the CDR3 DNA reads TGTGCCGGTGGGGCACCCTCCTACAATGAGCAGTTCTTC.

This chain joins TRBV18 and TRBJ1-6, with 9 bases fitting TRBD1. The CDR3 totals 16 residues. The trim removed 2 bases at V and 7 bases at J, leaving 6 bases unmatched. Germline-derived CDR1 and CDR2 are KGHSH and LQKENI. CDR3 DNA: TGTGCCAGCTCACCATACCCCGGGACAGGGAATTCACCCCTCCACTTT. It encodes CASSPYPGTGNSPLHF.

V and J are TRBV3-1 (or the pseudogene TRBV3-2) and TRBJ1-4; D is ambiguous. The ends were cut back, 2 bases at V and 8 bases at J, with 12 bases in the middle. Germline assignment: CDR1 LGHDT and CDR2 YNNKEL (reference sequence). CDR3 length: 14 amino acids. CDR3 in amino acids: CASSQRRSGEKLFF. The DNA for the CDR3 is TGTGCCAGCAGCCAAAGGCGGAGTGGGGAAAAACTGTTTTTT.

The genes are TRBV27 and TRBJ1-1, with 7 bases lining up with TRBD1. The CDR3 has 17 residues. CDR1 and CDR2 from the germline V gene are MNHEY and SMNVEV (reference sequence). Losses at the gene ends were 7 bases for V and 0 bases for J; bases not matched to a gene: 14. DNA of the CDR3: TGTGCCAGCATCAGGACAGGCTTAACGGGGATGAACACTGAAGCTTTCTTT. Translating gives CASIRTGLTGMNTEAFF.

The V gene is TRBV4-3, the J gene TRBJ1-1; D perhaps matches TRBD1 (5 bases). Trimming took off 0 bases at V and 9 bases at J, with 17 bases between the two ends. This CDR3 is 15 amino acids long. Per germline, CDR1 LGHNA and CDR2 YSLEER. As DNA, the CDR3 is TGCGCCAGCAGCCAAGATGGGGGGACTGATGAAAAAGCTTTCTTT. Its protein is CASSQDGGTDEKAFF.

This clone was observed a single time. V and J are TRBV5-5 and TRBJ2-2; D gene ambiguous. With 4 bases removed from V and 4 bases from J, the gap between germline ends came to 8 bases. The CDR3 has 13 amino acids. The germline V gene has CDR1 SGHKS and CDR2 YYEKEE (reference sequence). CDR3 sequence reads: CASSLSPTGELFF. The CDR3 bases are TGTGCCAGCAGCCTCTCCCCCACCGGGGAGCTGTTTTTT.

The chain carries TRBV4-3 and TRBJ2-3; no firm D call. This CDR3 contains 15 residues. Germline V CDR1 and CDR2: LGHNA, YSLEER. V lost 1 base to trimming and J lost 0 bases, with 8 bases between them. The CDR3: CASSQGGGSTDTQYF. The CDR3 DNA follows: TGCGCCAGCAGCCAAGGAGGCGGTAGCACAGATACGCAGTATTTT.

The chain employs TRBV10-3 and TRBJ2-5, with 7 bases lining up with TRBD1. The germline gives CDR1 ENHRY, CDR2 SYGVKD. This CDR3 is 15 amino acids long. V was clipped by 3 bases and J by 4 bases; unmatched bases: 8. The DNA for the CDR3 is TGTGCCATCAGTGATCCGGGACAGCCAACAGAGACCCAGTACTTC. It encodes CAISDPGQPTETQYF.

The V call is TRBV7-2, the J call TRBJ2-5; 10 bases are shared with TRBD1. Germline loops: CDR1 SGHTA, CDR2 FQGNSA. With 1 base clipped from V and 7 bases from J, the junction kept 9 bases outside the gene matches. The CDR3 is made up of 16 amino acids. DNA of the CDR3: TGTGCCAGCAGCTTAGGGGACAGGGGCCCCAGGTCGACCCAGTACTTC. Translated, it gives CASSLGDRGPRSTQYF.

The V and J genes are TRBV18 and TRBJ2-1; TRBD1 matches at 8 bases. The CDR3 spans 16 residues. The V gene end was trimmed by 5 bases and the J gene end by 9 bases; junction bases not matched to a gene: 15. CDR1 KGHSH and CDR2 LQKENI come from the germline V gene. CDR3 nucleotides: TGTGCCAGCTCAGATGGAGTTCGGACAGGGCGGGGTGAGCAGTTCTTC. The encoded protein is CASSDGVRTGRGEQFF.

The chain links TRBV28 to TRBJ1-2, with D tentatively TRBD1 (6 bases). The germline V gene has CDR1 MDHEN and CDR2 SYDVKM. The CDR3 runs 13 residues. The V end was cut by 4 bases, the J end by 7 bases, with 13 bases between. CDR3 loop: CASSSSQGRGYTF. The CDR3 DNA follows: TGTGCCAGCAGTTCCTCGCAGGGGCGTGGCTACACCTTC.

Comment on this clone: The germline gene is not matched at one end of the junction; a read error may be the cause. The chain joins TRBV18 to TRBJ2-3; weak D call: TRBD1 (5 bases). Germline V gene lookup returns CDR1 KGHSH and CDR2 LQKENI. This CDR3 is 12 amino acids long. The CDR3 loop reads CASSPLDSRPDF. CDR3 sequence (DNA): TGTGCCAGCTCACCACTAGACAGCCGTCCGGATTTT.